Below are 11 T cell receptor beta chains sequenced from a single sample in a study of T cell repertoires in cytomegalovirus infection. A single record per CDR3 protein comes from TCRdb applying MiXCR to the reads. The data contain some 46,000 distinct CDR3 sequences, around 18% of them seen just once; the ten biggest clones take up roughly 53%. Their antigens are not known. Specimen: CD8+ T cells from cultured PBMCs, collected from culture after CMV antigen stimulation. These receptors came from a human donor in good health (CMV status not recorded). Some clones in this sample may be carry-over from other donors' samples.

This chain links TRBV3-1 with TRBJ2-1; unclear D gene. The CDR3 consists of 13 residues. Germline V gene lookup returns CDR1 LGHDT and CDR2 YNNKEL (reference sequence). V was shortened by 6 bases and J by 8 bases, with 14 bases between the two germline ends. CDR3 protein: CASSPWSKDEQFF. CDR3 nucleotide sequence: TGTGCCAGCAGTCCGTGGAGTAAGGATGAGCAGTTCTTC.

This clonotype was seen a handful of times. The chain employs TRBV10-1 and TRBJ2-1; D is perhaps TRBD1 (5 bases). V lost 8 bases, J lost 0 bases, and 11 bases lay in between. CDR1 WNHNN and CDR2 SYGVQD come from the germline V gene (reference sequence). The length of the CDR3 is 14 residues. The CDR3 is CASSDISSYNEQFF. CDR3 nucleotide sequence: TGCGCCAGCTCGGACATTTCCTCCTACAATGAGCAGTTCTTC.

The chain employs TRBV6-2 or TRBV6-3 and TRBJ2-7; weak D call: TRBD2 (5 bases). The CDR3 sequence is 13 residues long. From germline, CDR1 is MNHEY and CDR2 SVGEGT. V gave up 6 bases and J gave up 1 base, with 10 bases separating them. CDR3 sequence: CASRPLESYEQYF. In DNA form, the CDR3 reads TGTGCCAGCAGGCCACTAGAGTCCTACGAGCAGTACTTC.

This clonotype was seen repeatedly, ten times or more. The V gene is TRBV27, the J gene TRBJ2-1; TRBD2 matches 11 bases. CDR3 length: 16 residues. V trimming: 3 bases; J trimming: 8 bases; junction bases outside the gene matches: 9. CDR1 and CDR2 from the germline V gene are MNHEY and SMNVEV (reference sequence). The CDR3 here is CASSFAGASGRYEQFF. The CDR3 DNA reads TGTGCCAGCAGTTTTGCGGGGGCTAGCGGGAGGTATGAGCAGTTCTTC.

This clonotype has only a few counts. This chain joins TRBV29-1 and TRBJ1-2; D is uncertain. Germline CDR1 SQVTM, CDR2 ANQGSEA. The CDR3 spans 12 residues. Deletions cut 8 bases from V and 4 bases from J, with 14 bases between. The CDR3 here is CSYYTPSYGYTF. The DNA for the CDR3 is TGCAGCTACTACACCCCTAGCTATGGCTACACCTTC.

This clonotype was observed many times. The V call is TRBV19, the J call TRBJ2-2; 9 nucleotides align to TRBD2. Germline V gene data show CDR1 as LNHDA and CDR2 as SQIVND (reference sequence). Trimming took 1 base from V and 4 from J; bases not matched to a gene: 10. CDR3 length equals 18 residues. For the CDR3, the DNA is TGTGCCAGTAGTATAGGTGGTAGCGGGGGCCTTTCCACCGGGGAGCTGTTTTTT. Encoded protein: CASSIGGSGGLSTGELFF.

Details on this clonotype: Germline and junction disagree at one end, which may indicate a read error. The chain carries TRBV4-3 and TRBJ1-5, with D uncertain. The CDR3 has 15 residues. Germline CDR1 is LGHNA and CDR2 is YSLEER. Written as DNA, the CDR3 is TGCGTCAGCAGCCAAGATTCAGAACGCAATCAGCCCCAGCATTTT. Translating it yields CVSSQDSERNQPQHF.

This clonotype was seen only a few times. The CDR3: CASSIPGGLNTEAFF. CDR3 DNA: TGTGCCAGTAGTATCCCGGGGGGCCTGAACACTGAAGCTTTCTTT. This chain uses TRBV19 with TRBJ1-1; possibly TRBD1 for D (6 bases). This CDR3 has 15 residues. The germline V gene has CDR1 LNHDA and CDR2 SQIVND (reference sequence). Trimming stripped 3 bases from V and 0 bases from J, with 11 bases between.

This clonotype was seen a handful of times. The CDR3 spells CAWSPGTSYEQYF. As DNA, the CDR3 is TGTGCCTGGAGTCCCGGGACATCCTACGAGCAGTACTTC. This chain uses TRBV30 with TRBJ2-7; D might be TRBD1 (6 bases). Germline lookup yields CDR1 GTSNPN and CDR2 SVGIG (reference sequence). The CDR3 sequence is 13 residues long. V lost 2 bases, J lost 1 base, and 9 bases lay in between.

The chain has TRBV5-4 and TRBJ1-3, with D maybe TRBD1 (5 bases). The CDR3 totals 14 residues. Germline loops: CDR1 SGHNT, CDR2 YYREEE (reference sequence). Trimming pared 5 bases from V and 0 bases from J, leaving 9 bases between. The CDR3: CASSTTVSGNTIYF. The CDR3 coding sequence is TGTGCCAGCAGTACGACAGTCTCTGGAAACACCATATATTTT.

The chain recombines TRBV24-1 with TRBJ1-5; possibly TRBD1 for D (5 bases). Trimming removed 5 bases at V and 7 bases at J, with 11 bases between. The CDR3 is made up of 13 amino acids. Germline CDR1 and CDR2: KGHDR and SFDVKD. The CDR3 sequence: CATSGGPRQPQHF. DNA for the CDR3: TGTGCCACCAGTGGGGGCCCTCGCCAGCCCCAGCATTTT.